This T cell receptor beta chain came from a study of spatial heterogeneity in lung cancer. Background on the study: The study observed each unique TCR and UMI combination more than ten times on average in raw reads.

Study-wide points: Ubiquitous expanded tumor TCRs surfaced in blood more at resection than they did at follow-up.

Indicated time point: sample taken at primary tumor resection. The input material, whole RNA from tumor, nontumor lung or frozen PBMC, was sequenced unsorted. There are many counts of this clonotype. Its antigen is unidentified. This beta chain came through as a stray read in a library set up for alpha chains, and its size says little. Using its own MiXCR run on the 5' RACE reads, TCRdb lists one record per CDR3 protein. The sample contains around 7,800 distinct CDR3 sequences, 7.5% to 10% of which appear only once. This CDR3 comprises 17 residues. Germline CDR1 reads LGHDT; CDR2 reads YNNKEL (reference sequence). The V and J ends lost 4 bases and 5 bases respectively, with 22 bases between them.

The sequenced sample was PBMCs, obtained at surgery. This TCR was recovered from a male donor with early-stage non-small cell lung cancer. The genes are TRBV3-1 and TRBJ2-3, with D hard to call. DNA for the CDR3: TGTGCCAGCAGCCCAAGGGCGTTCGGCGGAGCAAGAGATACGCAGTATTTT. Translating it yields CASSPRAFGGARDTQYF.